Detailed here is one T cell receptor (beta chain). No antigen is known for it. The data were taken from a study of T cell responses to AZD1222 COVID-19 vaccine. Across the whole study: The analysis combined second doses at about 4 or about 12 weeks.

The germline V gene has CDR1 ENHRY and CDR2 SYGVKD. This CDR3 has 14 amino acids. The V gene lost 0 bases and the J gene lost 3 bases, with 8 bases spanning the gap. TCRdb's copy holds only in-frame clones and misses some; the assay was immunoSEQ multiplex PCR. The sample consists of 110,000 to 150,000 clones, around 88% of them appearing once. Points from the study as a whole: Spike-specific TCR breadth and depth were elevated following two AZD1222 doses. A reported finding is that nearly half of spike-specific TCRs target unmutated variant regions. Baseline seropositivity characterized only a handful of AZD1222 recipients.

This sequence originates from an adult in good health. Sample: peripheral blood, taken on day 0 of AZD1222 vaccination. V gene TRBV10-3 combines with J gene TRBJ1-1; possible D gene TRBD1, 5 bases. The CDR3 sequence is CAISESKGDTEAFF. CDR3 bases: TGTGCCATCAGTGAGTCGAAAGGGGACACTGAAGCTTTCTTT.